This TCR beta chain originates from a study of shared clonotypes between healthy human individuals. At the level of the study: Participating donors consisted of two women and a few men aged 18 to 49. Overall study findings and caveats: Naive subsets generally had larger estimated richness than memory subsets. When naive CD4 clonotypes were compared across a few donors, 4% to 5.5% were shared.

Libraries were prepared by immunoSEQ multiplex PCR; TCRdb keeps only in-frame clonotypes and omits some of them. The table records 2,500,000 or so clones, 90% to 95% of them present only once. V was clipped by 5 bases and J by 4 bases, with 30 bases between them. The CDR3 has 19 amino acids. Germline V gene sequence: CDR1 SEHNR, CDR2 FQNEAQ (reference sequence). The count of this clone is one. Antigen specificity is unknown. This sequence was found in a man aged 18 to 30 in good health. Some clones in this sample may be carry-over from other donors' samples. The chain combines TRBV7-9 with TRBJ2-7; a weak D match, TRBD2 (6 bases). Sequenced input: naive CD4+ T cells from PBMCs. Subset reported: CD45RA+ positively selected. The CDR3 here is CASSPSASAQGRTWYEQYF. DNA of the CDR3: TGTGCCAGCAGCCCATCCGCTAGCGCCCAGGGTCGAACCTGGTACGAGCAGTACTTC.